These 5 T cell receptor beta chains were sequenced from one sample in a study of blood T cell repertoires in COVID-19. The method was immunoSEQ multiplex PCR; TCRdb's version includes in-frame clones alone and lacks a portion of them. The profile covers 200,000 to 300,000 clones, with about 89% appearing a single time and approximately 2.6% taken by the ten largest. Specimen: PBMCs or T cells enriched from blood (not recorded which). Source of these receptors: a woman under 30 who had recovered from COVID-19.

V usage is TRBV27 and J usage is TRBJ2-5; unclear D gene. CDR1 and CDR2 from the germline V gene are MNHEY and SMNVEV (reference sequence). This CDR3 has 12 residues. Deletions cut 6 bases from V and 5 bases from J, with 10 bases between. DNA for the CDR3: TGTGCCAGCAGCCCAGGTTCGGAGACCCAGTACTTC. It translates to CASSPGSETQYF.

The chain has TRBV25-1 and TRBJ1-4, with 9 nucleotides matching TRBD1. V lost 1 base and J lost 8; bases outside the gene matches: 8. Germline assignment: CDR1 MGHDK and CDR2 SYGVNS. CDR3 size: 16 residues. This CDR3 reads CASSEFSGTGKEKLFF. The CDR3 region has the DNA TGTGCCAGCAGTGAATTCTCCGGGACAGGGAAGGAAAAACTGTTTTTT.

This clone appeared once. The chain links TRBV5-8 to TRBJ2-1; D is unclear. Per germline, CDR1 SGHTS and CDR2 YDEGEE. V was cut by 0 bases and J by 1 base, with 11 bases left in between. This CDR3 region has 16 residues. The CDR3 DNA sequence: TGTGCCAGCAGCTTGGAAATAGACTGGTCCTACAATGAGCAGTTCTTC. As protein: CASSLEIDWSYNEQFF. The full variable domain, completed using reference TRBV5-8 and TRBJ2-1, is EAGVTQSPTHLIKTRGQQATLRCSPISGHTSVYWYQQALGLGLQFLLWYDEGEERNRGNFPPRFSGRQFPNYSSELNVNALELEDSALYLCASSLEIDWSYNEQFFGPGTRLTVL.

This clone was seen a handful of times. The rearrangement links TRBV28 to TRBJ2-5; D is possibly TRBD2 (5 bases). V was cut by 3 bases and J by 2 bases, with 19 bases left in between. This CDR3 spans 17 amino acids. Germline-derived CDR1 and CDR2 are MDHEN and SYDVKM. The CDR3 spells CASSLVLLAGEQETQYF. The CDR3 DNA follows: TGTGCCAGCAGTTTGGTATTGTTGGCGGGCGAACAAGAGACCCAGTACTTC.

This sequence joins TRBV7-9 and TRBJ1-1; D is perhaps TRBD1 (5 bases). Germline lookup yields CDR1 SEHNR and CDR2 FQNEAQ (reference sequence). This CDR3 contains 14 residues. Trimming cost V 3 bases and J 5 bases, with 13 bases left between them. CDR3 in amino acids: CASSFSGGQTEAFF. The CDR3 region has the DNA TGTGCCAGCAGCTTTAGCGGGGGTCAAACTGAAGCTTTCTTT.